One and the same sample provided the 6 T cell receptor beta chains below, sequenced in a study of quantifying T cell responses using KT2 cells. On the study more broadly: Reverse transcription used primers in the TCR alpha and beta constant regions.

A single-stranded UMI oligo with SP2 sequence was ligated to cDNA 3' ends. The first PCR ran roughly 4 cycles with an equimolar RC1.1 and RC1.2 beta primer mix. TCRdb re-analysed the UMI-ligation and nested PCR reads in MiXCR, keeping a single row per CDR3 protein. Among tens of thousands of distinct CDR3 sequences listed, roughly 12% were seen once. The sequenced material came from PBMCs spiked with cells of the T cell clone KT2. The receptors derive from a human donor.

This clonotype occurred many times. This rearrangement joins TRBV20-1 to TRBJ2-7; 14 bases match TRBD2. J lost 2 bases, V lost 5 bases, and 8 bases had no gene match. The CDR3 sequence is 16 residues long. From germline, CDR1 is DFQATT and CDR2 SNEGSKA (reference sequence). The CDR3 loop reads CSAGRTSGGRTYEQYF. The CDR3 region has the DNA TGCAGTGCTGGCCGGACTAGCGGGGGGCGAACCTACGAGCAGTACTTC.

This clonotype has just a few counts. The chain has TRBV6-1 and TRBJ1-2, with D tentatively TRBD1 (6 bases). V gave up 0 bases and J gave up 6 bases, with 11 bases separating them. The CDR3 has 14 amino acids. Germline assignment: CDR1 MNHNS and CDR2 SASEGT. The chain's CDR3 is CASSEAGQQDGYTF. In nucleotides, the CDR3 is TGTGCCAGCAGTGAAGCCGGACAGCAGGATGGCTACACCTTC.

This clonotype was observed a handful of times. The chain uses TRBV7-2 and TRBJ2-1, with 13 bases fitting TRBD2. The CDR3 totals 16 residues. V gave up 5 bases and J gave up 5 bases; unmatched junction bases: 6. The V gene's germline CDR1 is SGHTA and CDR2 FQGNSA. CDR3 protein: CASSPRLAGGHNEQFF. The CDR3 DNA is TGTGCCAGCAGCCCCCGACTAGCGGGGGGACACAATGAGCAGTTCTTC.

The table lists this clonotype with many counts. The chain has TRBV13 and TRBJ1-2, with a tentative D call TRBD1 (5 bases). CDR1 and CDR2 (germline): PRHDT, FYEKMQ (reference sequence). Trimming took 4 bases from V and 8 from J, leaving 17 bases between them. The CDR3 sequence is 14 residues long. CDR3 region: CASSSAAGMGGYTF. The CDR3 DNA reads as TGTGCCAGCAGCTCCGCGGCAGGGATGGGGGGCTACACCTTC.

The V call is TRBV7-8, the J call TRBJ2-1, with 9 bases that match TRBD2. Germline V gene data show CDR1 as SGHVS and CDR2 as FQNEAQ. The CDR3 totals 16 residues. J lost 0 bases, V lost 5 bases, and 5 bases had no gene match. The CDR3 sequence: CASSPSSGDSYNEQFF. For the CDR3, the DNA is TGTGCCAGCAGCCCCTCTAGCGGGGACTCCTACAATGAGCAGTTCTTC.

The sample holds a few counts of this clonotype. This sequence joins TRBV20-1 and TRBJ1-6, with 9 bases identical to TRBD1. CDR1 and CDR2 (germline): DFQATT, SNEGSKA (reference sequence). V was clipped by 0 bases and J by 7 bases; unmatched bases: 4. The CDR3 consists of 15 residues. CDR3 loop: CSARDWGQGNSPLHF. The CDR3 DNA reads TGCAGTGCTAGAGATTGGGGACAGGGCAATTCACCCCTCCACTTT.